A selection of T cell receptor beta chains follows, all from one sample in a study of blood T cell repertoires in COVID-19. Only in-frame clones appear in the TCRdb table, and some are missing; sequencing was by immunoSEQ multiplex PCR. The sample has about 42,000 clones, more than 65% seen once. What was sequenced was peripheral blood. Every receptor here comes from an elderly man with acute or convalescent COVID-19. CDR3s include the opening cysteine and the closing phenylalanine or tryptophan. A D gene is named only where the DNA matches it firmly.

CDR3aa: CASSVYDRVNEKLFF
v_gene: TRBV9
d_gene: TRBD1

CDR3aa: CASSLMGGGGNEQFF
v_gene: TRBV5-1
d_gene: -

CDR3aa: CASSQAGGQPQHF
v_gene: TRBV4-2
d_gene: -

CDR3aa: CASRTSLTDTQYF
v_gene: TRBV2
d_gene: TRBD2

CDR3aa: CASSQPLAGAENTGELFF
v_gene: TRBV4-2
d_gene: TRBD2

CDR3aa: CASSEGGYGSEAFF
v_gene: TRBV5-1
d_gene: TRBD1

CDR3aa: CASSLNGRIGAYNEQFF
v_gene: TRBV27
d_gene: -

CDR3aa: CASGYRARGEKLFF
v_gene: TRBV6-5
d_gene: -

CDR3aa: CASSSGQGYEQYF
v_gene: TRBV27
d_gene: TRBD1

CDR3aa: CASSLGGAGNTIYF
v_gene: TRBV7-2
d_gene: -

CDR3aa: CASSFSFSNTGELFF
v_gene: TRBV7-2
d_gene: -

CDR3aa: CASSLGRPNEEKLFF
v_gene: TRBV5-1
d_gene: -

CDR3aa: CATSVSGLAGAVNEQFF
v_gene: TRBV24-1
d_gene: TRBD2

CDR3aa: CASPTERGVRTDTQYF
v_gene: TRBV12-2
d_gene: -

CDR3aa: CASSFDSNTEAFF
v_gene: TRBV7-9
d_gene: -

CDR3aa: CASSRQGGNSPLHF
v_gene: TRBV3-1/TRBV3-2
d_gene: TRBD1

CDR3aa: CASRSGPPSNEQFF
v_gene: TRBV6-5
d_gene: -

CDR3aa: CASSILAGGPYF
v_gene: TRBV12-3/TRBV12-4
d_gene: TRBD2

CDR3aa: CASSPPASGGLETQYF
v_gene: TRBV18
d_gene: TRBD2

CDR3aa: CASSDSEYREQFF
v_gene: TRBV6-4
d_gene: -

CDR3aa: CASSLEASGGTSTDTQYF
v_gene: TRBV7-8
d_gene: TRBD2